What follows describes a single T cell receptor beta chain. What this receptor recognizes is not known. No qualities accompany the bases; no much larger clone lies one base away. This sample was taken from a study of cytomegalovirus exposure and HLA in healthy donors (dated by TCRdb to between 2016 and 2019). Regarding the research as a whole: An earlier analysis of some 600 of the donors reported about 280 Gb of sequence data and around 100 million unique TCR beta sequences obtained from roughly 180 million T cells. An early release that covered more than 550 HLA-typed donors contained around 330 gigabases of sequencing data and 80 million or so unique TCR sequences. Of the roughly 400 genotyped donors, approximately 80% fell in the genetic ancestry cluster associated with self-reported Caucasian donors. The study aimed to test whether cataloging public T cell receptors could reveal signatures of past pathogen exposure. Using immunosequencing, the study profiled T cell repertoires from 550 to 750 subjects and related those repertoires to cytomegalovirus serostatus. In addition to the first cohort of 500 to 850 subjects, a separate validation cohort of 130 or so different subjects was used. To predict cytomegalovirus infection status, the study brought together high-throughput TCR immunosequencing, statistical association of individual TCRs with disease status, and machine learning. In a later analysis, previously published TCR beta repertoires from about 670 donors were re-analyzed and high-resolution HLA genotyping was added so that TCR occurrence patterns could be studied. The later analysis used no new phenotypic data to find candidate immune exposures, relying instead on TCR beta sequences and their occurrence across donors. To decide whether each TCR beta V gene segment behaved as functional or pseudogenic, an earlier analysis of approximately 590 of the donors relied on high-throughput TCR beta sequencing. Alongside the repertoire data, information on donor age, sex, ethnicity and CMV serostatus was compiled. Genome-wide SNP genotypes for about 65% of the roughly 670 donors were used in a later genetic analysis, which treated that subset as a discovery cohort. All discovery cohort repertoires had been generated using a single sequencing platform. HLA typing covered class I and class II loci at four-digit resolution. The number of typed donors differed by locus: roughly 629-640 for A, B, C, DRB1 and DQB1; approximately 530 for DQA1; around 610 for DPA1; and 400 to 480 for DPB1. Roughly five DR-DQ haplotypes were treated as single units for association and clustering because of strong linkage in the cohort. On average, roughly 250,000 unique TCR beta nucleotide sequences were sequenced per donor among 398 genotyped donors of the cohort, with about 19% of those sequences being non-productive. Summary of the overall study and its limitations: Some IMGT-functional V segments, including TRBV6-2 and TRBV6-3, could not be distinguished by the 87-base-pair reads and were therefore excluded. Across donors, most TCR sequences were observed very rarely, whereas some public TCRs were present in many individuals. A later analysis associated about 17,000 TCR beta sequences with specific HLA alleles at a false discovery rate of 0.05. In a later genetic analysis, a missense DCLRE1C variant was associated with V-gene and J-gene trimming of TCR beta chains, and the association was replicated in an independent cohort. Linkage disequilibrium might explain the correlated functional status among segregating V segments, but an unknown experimental factor could not be ruled out. A group of highly shared sequence variants was considered likely to be a technical artifact of the sequencing pipeline. The authors suggested that the approach could potentially be generalized to other disease states and immunological phenotypes. In vitro tests confirmed that three of the cytomegalovirus-associated TCR beta chains recognize cytomegalovirus antigens. Compared with the 666-donor mean, donors in an Asian-associated ancestry cluster had fewer N-insertions in productive TCRs, according to a later genetic analysis. In a later analysis, HLA-associated TCR beta chains showed more clonal expansion and lower generation probabilities than non-associated chains that were equally common. Most CMV-associated TCR beta chains appeared to be HLA-restricted in a later analysis, and the HLA associations seemed to be driven largely by CMV exposure. Sequencing depth was assumed to be roughly uniform across donors in the presence/absence analyses, though that assumption may not hold. Because some donors lacked HLA typing at each locus, the association tests relied only on the typed subset. In a later analysis, TCR association rates were found to vary across HLA loci, with the most associated TCRs seen for DRB1 alleles and the fewest for HLA-C alleles. Only TCR beta chains were sequenced in this cohort, and the absence of alpha or paired-chain data limited detectable features. The classifier was reported to diagnose cytomegalovirus status with high specificity and sensitivity in both the original cohort and the validation cohort. Because counts were too low, about 18 rarely observed V segments, including chromosome 9 orphons, were left out of the earlier analysis of approximately 580 of the donors. CMV serostatus was the only immune exposure information available for the cohort. A further reported finding was that TCR beta sequences accurately predicted the HLA-A and HLA-B alleles for most subjects in the first cohort. A total of 150 or so TCR beta chains were listed by the study as associated with cytomegalovirus. Several of the top co-occurrence clusters appeared to be linked to parvovirus B19, influenza, CMV and Epstein-Barr virus, according to a later analysis. Assigning TCR associations to individual alleles was difficult when HLA alleles, especially DR and DQ, strongly co-occurred. In an earlier analysis of about 600 of the donors, most TCR beta V segments appeared in productive rearrangements about 90% or about 30% of the time, broadly matching IMGT annotations.

The library was produced with the immunoSEQ multiplex PCR assay. For the multiplex PCR, a mixture combining 60 forward primers for TCR Vbeta segments and 13 reverse primers for TCR Jbeta segments was used. Amplification of the CDR3 region of rearranged TCR beta genes was performed with a multiplex PCR assay on genomic DNA. The Illumina HiSeq System was used to sequence the amplified TCR beta libraries as 87-base-pair reads. The original methods were these. A later analysis counted tens of millions of unique TCR beta chains across the 550 to 800 repertoires, and roughly 11 million of these chains were shared by at least two donors. A nearest-neighbor algorithm error-corrected the raw reads and collapsed the reads into unique sequences, merging closely related sequences to remove PCR and sequencing errors. Alignment of CDR3 sequences to IMGT reference sequences was used to assign V, D and J gene segments. For a sequence to be retained, a match of at least six nucleotides to both a V gene segment and a J gene segment was required. Rearrangements were classified as productive when the CDR3 lacked stop codons and remained in frame with V and J, and all other rearrangements were classified as non-productive. CDR3 was defined according to IMGT convention as the region running from the second conserved V-encoded cysteine to the conserved J-encoded phenylalanine. In an earlier analysis of more than 550 of the donors, sequences lacking an unambiguous match to a single V gene segment were excluded. An earlier analysis of 587 of the donors called V segments functional above 56.7% productive rearrangements and segregating when the between-donor standard deviation exceeded 5%. To diagnose cytomegalovirus status from the catalog of TCR beta chain sequences, a statistical classification framework was built. V and J gene assignment, in a later analysis, came from comparing TCR nucleotide sequences with IMGT/GENE-DB human TR gene sequences. Using the TCRdist pipeline, a later analysis assigned CDR3 sequences along with most-parsimonious VDJ recombination scenarios. A later analysis defined each TCR beta chain by its CDR3 amino acid sequence plus V-gene family, and excluded reads lacking a unique V-gene family. As a way to deal with suspected cross-contamination and a sequencing artifact, a later analysis dropped roughly 600 nucleotide sequences that were highly shared and had low generation probability. In a later analysis, a clonal expansion index was calculated for each public chain from normalized within-repertoire ranks of inferred template counts. A later analysis computed generation probabilities with a VDJ recombination model fitted to out-of-frame rearrangements, and checked the results against IGoR. A later analysis scored TCR-TCR, TCR-HLA and TCR-CMV co-occurrence with hypergeometric tests, applying a repertoire-size bias correction to TCR pairs. In a later analysis, false discovery rates were estimated by permuting HLA or CMV assignments 20 times. In a later analysis, co-occurring TCRs were grouped using DBSCAN, with TCRdist sequence similarity added in when clustering inside HLA-allele-positive subsets. Repertoires with fewer than 30,000 or more than 120,000 public chains were left out of co-occurrence clustering, as were a handful of repertoires with anomalous nucleotide sharing. The clones in this table, taken by TCRdb from immuneACCESS, are in-frame only. Not every clone is retained; where verified, under half of the shortfall comes from an unresolved V gene, and the cause of the rest is unknown. The DNA gave D and trimming, while V, J and clone size come from that table. The sample includes fewer than 180,000 clones, with more than 65% observed a single time. Under 8% of the sample is in the top ten clones.

The cohort comprised hundreds of healthy bone marrow donors. At the time of sampling, every cohort member was nominally healthy, though immune exposures that went unrecorded were likely present. The donor tested CMV seropositive, placing the donor among the 290 or so seropositive members of the cohort. Each donor provided a peripheral blood sample, and peripheral blood mononuclear cells were used for TCR beta sequencing. The Qiagen DNeasy Blood Extraction Kit was used to extract genomic DNA from the blood cell samples. CDR1 and CDR2 are drawn from the germline V gene: MNHEY, SVGAGI. From V the trimming removes 6 bases and from J it removes 1 base, while the gene matches leave 4 bases of the junction unaccounted for. The CDR3, from cysteine to phenylalanine, totals 15 residues. Of all the DNA, just the CDR3 is kept, 45 bases in frame from base 1.

The sequenced sample consisted of PBMCs. The receptor was isolated from a man aged 50-59 years in good health and CMV-seropositive. This chain joins TRBV6-5 to TRBJ1-5; 9 of the junction bases match TRBD1. This receptor has the CDR3 CASSADRGSNQPQHF. The DNA sequence is as follows: TGTGCCAGCAGCGCGGACAGGGGAAGCAATCAGCCCCAGCATTTT.